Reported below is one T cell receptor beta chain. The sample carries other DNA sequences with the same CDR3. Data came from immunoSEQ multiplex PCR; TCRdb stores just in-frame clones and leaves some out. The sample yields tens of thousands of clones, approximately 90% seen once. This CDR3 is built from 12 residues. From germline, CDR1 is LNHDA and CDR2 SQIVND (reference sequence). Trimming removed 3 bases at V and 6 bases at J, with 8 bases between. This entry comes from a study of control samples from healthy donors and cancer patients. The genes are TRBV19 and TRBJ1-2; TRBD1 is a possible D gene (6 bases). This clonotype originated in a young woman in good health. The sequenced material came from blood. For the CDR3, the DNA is TGTGCCAGTAGTATTGGGGGCGATGGCTACACCTTC. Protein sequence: CASSIGGDGYTF.